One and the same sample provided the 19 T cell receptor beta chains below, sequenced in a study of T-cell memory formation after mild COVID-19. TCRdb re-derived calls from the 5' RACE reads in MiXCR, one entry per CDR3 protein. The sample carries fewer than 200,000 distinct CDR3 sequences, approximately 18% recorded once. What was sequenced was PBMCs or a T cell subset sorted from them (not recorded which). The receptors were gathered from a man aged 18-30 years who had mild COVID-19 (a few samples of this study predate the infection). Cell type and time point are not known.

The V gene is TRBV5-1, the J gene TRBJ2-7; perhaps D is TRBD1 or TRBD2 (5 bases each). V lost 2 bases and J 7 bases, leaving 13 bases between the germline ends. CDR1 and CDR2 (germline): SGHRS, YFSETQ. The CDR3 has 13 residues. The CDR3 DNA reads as TGCGCCAGCAGCTTCCAGAGAGGGGAAGAGCAGTACTTC. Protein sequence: CASSFQRGEEQYF.

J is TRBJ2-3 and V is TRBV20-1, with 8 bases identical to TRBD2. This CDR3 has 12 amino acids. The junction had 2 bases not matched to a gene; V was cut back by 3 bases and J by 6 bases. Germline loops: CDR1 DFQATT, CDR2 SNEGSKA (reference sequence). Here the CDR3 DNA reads TGCAGTGCTAGGACTAGCGTTGATACGCAGTATTTT. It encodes CSARTSVDTQYF.

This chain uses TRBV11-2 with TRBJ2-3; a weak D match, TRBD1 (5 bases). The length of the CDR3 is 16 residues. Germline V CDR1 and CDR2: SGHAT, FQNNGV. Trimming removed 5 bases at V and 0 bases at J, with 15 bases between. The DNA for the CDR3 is TGTGCCAGCAGCCCTCATACAGGAACTAGCACAGATACGCAGTATTTT. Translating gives CASSPHTGTSTDTQYF.

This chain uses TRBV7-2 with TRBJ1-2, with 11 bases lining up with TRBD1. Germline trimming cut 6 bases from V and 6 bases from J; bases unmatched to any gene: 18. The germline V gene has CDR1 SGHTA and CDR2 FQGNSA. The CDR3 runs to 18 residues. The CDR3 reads CASRQTSGTGGSGDGYTF. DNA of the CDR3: TGTGCCAGCAGACAAACCTCCGGGACAGGGGGGTCGGGCGATGGCTACACCTTC. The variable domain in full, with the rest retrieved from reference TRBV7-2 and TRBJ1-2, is GAGVSQSPSNKVTEKGKDVELRCDPISGHTALYWYRQSLGQGLEFLIYFQGNSAPDKSGLPSDRFSAERTGGSVSTLTIQRTQQEDSAVYLCASRQTSGTGGSGDGYTFGSGTRLTVV.

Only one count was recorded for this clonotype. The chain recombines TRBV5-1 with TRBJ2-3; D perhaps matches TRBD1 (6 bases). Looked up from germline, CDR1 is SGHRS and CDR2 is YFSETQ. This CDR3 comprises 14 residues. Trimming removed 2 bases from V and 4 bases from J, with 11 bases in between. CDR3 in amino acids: CASSFLGGADTQYF. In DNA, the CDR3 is TGCGCCAGCAGCTTCTTAGGGGGAGCAGATACGCAGTATTTT.

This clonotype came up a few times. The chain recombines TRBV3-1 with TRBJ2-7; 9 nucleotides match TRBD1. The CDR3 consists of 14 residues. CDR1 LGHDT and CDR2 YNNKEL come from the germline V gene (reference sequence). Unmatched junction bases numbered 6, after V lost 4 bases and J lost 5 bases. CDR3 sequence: CASSPGTGSHEQYF. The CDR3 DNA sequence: TGTGCCAGCAGCCCCGGGACAGGGTCCCACGAGCAGTACTTC.

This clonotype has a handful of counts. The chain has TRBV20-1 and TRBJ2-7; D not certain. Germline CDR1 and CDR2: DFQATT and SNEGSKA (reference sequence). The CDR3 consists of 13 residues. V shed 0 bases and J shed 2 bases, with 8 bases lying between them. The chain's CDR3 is CSARDLGTYEQYV. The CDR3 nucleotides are TGCAGTGCTAGAGATTTGGGGACCTACGAGCAGTACGTC.

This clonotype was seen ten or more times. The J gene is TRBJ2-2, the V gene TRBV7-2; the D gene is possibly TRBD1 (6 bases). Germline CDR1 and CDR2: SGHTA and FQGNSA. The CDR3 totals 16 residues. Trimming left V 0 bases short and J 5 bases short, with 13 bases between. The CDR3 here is CASSLAAPGVTGELFF. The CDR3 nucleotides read TGTGCCAGCAGCTTAGCGGCGCCAGGGGTAACCGGGGAGCTGTTTTTT.

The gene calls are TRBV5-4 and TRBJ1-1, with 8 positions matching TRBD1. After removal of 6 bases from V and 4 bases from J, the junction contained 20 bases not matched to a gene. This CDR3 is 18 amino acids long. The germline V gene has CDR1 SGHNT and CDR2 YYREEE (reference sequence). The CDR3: CASMSRDRLALLGTEAFF. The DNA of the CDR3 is TGTGCCAGCATGAGTCGGGACAGGTTGGCATTGCTTGGCACTGAAGCTTTCTTT.

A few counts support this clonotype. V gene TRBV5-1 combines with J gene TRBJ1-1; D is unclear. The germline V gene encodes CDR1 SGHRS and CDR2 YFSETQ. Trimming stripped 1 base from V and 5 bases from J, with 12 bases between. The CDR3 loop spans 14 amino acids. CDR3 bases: TGCGCCAGCAGCTTGCTAGGGAGTGGGACTGAAGCTTTCTTT. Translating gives CASSLLGSGTEAFF. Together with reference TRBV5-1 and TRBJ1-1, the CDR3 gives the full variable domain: KAGVTQTPRYLIKTRGQQVTLSCSPISGHRSVSWYQQTPGQGLQFLFEYFSETQRNKGNFPGRFSGRQFSNSRSEMNVSTLELGDSALYLCASSLLGSGTEAFFGQGTRLTVV.

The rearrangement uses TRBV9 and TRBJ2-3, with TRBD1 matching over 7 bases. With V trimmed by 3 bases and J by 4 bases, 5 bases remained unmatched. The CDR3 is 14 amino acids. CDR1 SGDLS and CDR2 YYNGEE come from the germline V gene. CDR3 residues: CASSGVTGADTQYF. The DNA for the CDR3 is TGTGCCAGCAGCGGGGTCACAGGGGCAGATACGCAGTATTTT.

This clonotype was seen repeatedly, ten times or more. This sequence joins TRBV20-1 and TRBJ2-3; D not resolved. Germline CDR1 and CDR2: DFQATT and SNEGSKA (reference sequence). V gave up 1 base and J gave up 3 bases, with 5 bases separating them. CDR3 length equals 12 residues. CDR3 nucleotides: TGCAGTGCTAGAGTACGGACAGATACGCAGTATTTT. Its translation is CSARVRTDTQYF.

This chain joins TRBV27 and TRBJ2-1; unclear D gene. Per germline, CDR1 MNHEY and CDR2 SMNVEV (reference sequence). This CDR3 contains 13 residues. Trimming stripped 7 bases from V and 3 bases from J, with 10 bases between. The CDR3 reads CASTTDGYNEQFF. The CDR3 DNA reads TGTGCCAGCACCACGGACGGCTACAATGAGCAGTTCTTC.

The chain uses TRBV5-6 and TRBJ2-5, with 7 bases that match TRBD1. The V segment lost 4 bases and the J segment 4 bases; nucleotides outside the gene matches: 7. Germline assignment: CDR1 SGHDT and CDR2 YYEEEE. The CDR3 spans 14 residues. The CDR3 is CASSPDRALETQYF. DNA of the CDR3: TGTGCCAGCAGCCCTGACAGGGCCTTAGAGACCCAGTACTTC.

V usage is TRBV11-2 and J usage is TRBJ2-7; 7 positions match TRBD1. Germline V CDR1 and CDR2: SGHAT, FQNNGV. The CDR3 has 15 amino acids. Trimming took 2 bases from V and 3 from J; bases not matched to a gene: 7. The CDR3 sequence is CASSLSQGEIYEQYV. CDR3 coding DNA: TGTGCCAGCAGCTTAAGTCAGGGGGAGATCTACGAGCAGTACGTC.

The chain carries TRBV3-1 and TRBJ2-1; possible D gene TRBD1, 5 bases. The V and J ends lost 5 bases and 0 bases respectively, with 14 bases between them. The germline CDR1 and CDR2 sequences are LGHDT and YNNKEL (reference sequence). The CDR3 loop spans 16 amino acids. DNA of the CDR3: TGTGCCAGCAGCAAACCTACAGGTTTCTCCTACAATGAGCAGTTCTTC. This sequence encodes CASSKPTGFSYNEQFF.

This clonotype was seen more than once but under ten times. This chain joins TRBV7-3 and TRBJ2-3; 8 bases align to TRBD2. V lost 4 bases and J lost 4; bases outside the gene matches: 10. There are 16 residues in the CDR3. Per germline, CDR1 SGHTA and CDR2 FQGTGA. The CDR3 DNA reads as TGTGCCAGCAGCTCCCCTTCGGGGGGGCGGGCAGATACGCAGTATTTT. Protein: CASSSPSGGRADTQYF.

CDR3 region: CSSSRPNEKLFF. The CDR3 nucleotides read TGCAGCAGCTCAAGACCTAATGAAAAACTGTTTTTT. The chain recombines TRBV20-1 with TRBJ1-4; unclear D gene. The CDR3 loop spans 12 amino acids. The germline V gene has CDR1 DFQATT and CDR2 SNEGSKA (reference sequence).

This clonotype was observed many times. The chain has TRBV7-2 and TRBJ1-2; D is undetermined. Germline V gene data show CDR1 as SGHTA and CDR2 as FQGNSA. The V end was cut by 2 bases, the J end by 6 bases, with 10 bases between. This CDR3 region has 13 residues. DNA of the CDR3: TGTGCCAGCAGCTTATGGGGAGGTCATGGCTACACCTTC. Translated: CASSLWGGHGYTF. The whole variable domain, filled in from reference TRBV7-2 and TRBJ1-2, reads GAGVSQSPSNKVTEKGKDVELRCDPISGHTALYWYRQSLGQGLEFLIYFQGNSAPDKSGLPSDRFSAERTGGSVSTLTIQRTQQEDSAVYLCASSLWGGHGYTFGSGTRLTVV.